A selection of T cell receptor beta chains follows, all from one sample in a study of cytomegalovirus exposure and HLA in healthy donors. This table comes from immunoSEQ multiplex PCR, and its TCRdb copy is limited to in-frame clones, with some not included. The sample contains about 110,000 clones, roughly nine tenths of which appear only once. The material sequenced was PBMCs. Receptors were obtained from a woman aged 18-30 years in good health and CMV-seropositive. Both conserved end residues are part of each CDR3. The D gene is left open where the match is weak. The size entry is marked missing in some rows and otherwise reads once, few, many or a size class.

size: -; D: -; V: TRBV2; J: TRBJ1-4; DNA: TGTGCCAGCAGCCCCACAGGGTTTAACGAAAAACTGTTTTTT; CDR3: CASSPTGFNEKLFF
size: -; D: -; V: TRBV5-5; J: TRBJ2-2; DNA: TGTGCCAGCAGCTTTGCGGCTACGAACACCGGGGAGCTGTTTTTT; CDR3: CASSFAATNTGELFF
size: -; D: TRBD2; V: TRBV27; J: TRBJ2-2; DNA: TGTGCCAGCAGTCGTTCTAGCGGCCACACCGGGGAGCTGTTTTTT; CDR3: CASSRSSGHTGELFF
size: -; D: TRBD1; V: TRBV10-2; J: TRBJ1-2; DNA: TGCGCCAGCAGTGAGTCTAAGGGGGCGGATGGCTACACCTTC; CDR3: CASSESKGADGYTF
size: -; D: TRBD1; V: TRBV2; J: TRBJ2-2; DNA: TGTGCCAGCAGGACCGGGACAGGGTTCTGGGAGCTGTTTTTT; CDR3: CASRTGTGFWELFF
size: -; D: -; V: TRBV9; J: TRBJ1-1; DNA: TGTGCCAGCAGCGGGGGGGTCGGGAACACTGAAGCTTTCTTT; CDR3: CASSGGVGNTEAFF
size: -; D: -; V: TRBV28; J: TRBJ1-4; DNA: TGTGCCAGCAGCCCCGGGGAGGAAGGTGAAAAACTGTTTTTT; CDR3: CASSPGEEGEKLFF
size: -; D: -; V: TRBV25-1; J: TRBJ1-3; DNA: TGTGCCAGCCTGGAGGGAAACACCATATATTTT; CDR3: CASLEGNTIYF
size: -; D: TRBD1; V: TRBV4-3; J: TRBJ2-5; DNA: TGCGCCAGCAGCCAAGAAAGGGGGCCGGGAGAGACCCAGTACTTC; CDR3: CASSQERGPGETQYF
size: -; D: -; V: TRBV29-1; J: TRBJ2-5; DNA: TGCAGCGTCACTACAGGCGTCGGAGAGACCCAGTACTTC; CDR3: CSVTTGVGETQYF
size: -; D: TRBD2; V: TRBV27; J: TRBJ2-1; DNA: TGTGCCAGCATCCTGACTAGCGGGGGGGACAATGAGCAGTTCTTC; CDR3: CASILTSGGDNEQFF
size: -; D: TRBD2; V: TRBV7-2; J: TRBJ2-7; DNA: TGTGCCAGCAGCGAGTGGGCTAGCGGGTCCTACGAGCAGTACTTC; CDR3: CASSEWASGSYEQYF
size: -; D: TRBD1; V: TRBV4-1; J: TRBJ1-5; DNA: TGCGCCAGCAGCCCCTGGACAGGAGGGAGCAATCAGCCCCAGCATTTT; CDR3: CASSPWTGGSNQPQHF
size: -; D: -; V: TRBV6-1; J: TRBJ2-1; DNA: TGTGCCAGCAGGGGGCTCAATGAGCAGTTCTTC; CDR3: CASRGLNEQFF
size: -; D: -; V: TRBV25-1; J: TRBJ1-4; DNA: TGTGCCAAAAACGCACAGCTTGCAACTAATGAAAAACTGTTTTTT; CDR3: CAKNAQLATNEKLFF
size: -; D: TRBD1; V: TRBV10-3; J: TRBJ2-7; DNA: TGTGCCATCAGAGGACAGGGGATCCCCTCCTACGAGCAGTACTTC; CDR3: CAIRGQGIPSYEQYF
size: -; D: -; V: TRBV19; J: TRBJ2-7; DNA: TGTGCCAGTAGTATTCAGGACAGCGCCTACGAGCAGTACTTC; CDR3: CASSIQDSAYEQYF
size: -; D: -; V: TRBV5-4; J: TRBJ1-2; DNA: TGTGCCAGCAGCTTGGAAGCCTTTGATAGAAATGGCTACACCTTC; CDR3: CASSLEAFDRNGYTF
size: -; D: TRBD1; V: TRBV11-3; J: TRBJ2-1; DNA: TGTGCCAGCAGCTTAGACAGGGGGCGTCAGAATGAGCAGTTCTTC; CDR3: CASSLDRGRQNEQFF
size: -; D: -; V: TRBV28; J: TRBJ2-1; DNA: TGTGCCAGCAGCGGGGGGCAGAGCTCCTACAATGAGCAGTTCTTC; CDR3: CASSGGQSSYNEQFF
size: -; D: TRBD1; V: TRBV5-1; J: TRBJ1-1; DNA: TGCGCCAGCAGCCTGGAACAGGGGGGTTGGTCTGAAGCTTTCTTT; CDR3: CASSLEQGGWSEAFF
size: -; D: -; V: TRBV4-1; J: TRBJ1-1; DNA: TGCGCCAGCAGCCAAGGGGAGAGGACCCTCGGCGTTTGGGCTTTCTTT; CDR3: CASSQGERTLGVWAFF
size: once; D: -; V: TRBV28; J: TRBJ1-4; DNA: TGTGCCAGCAGCCAAACTAATGAAAAACTGTTTTTT; CDR3: CASSQTNEKLFF
size: few; D: -; V: TRBV6-1; J: TRBJ1-6; DNA: TGTGCCAGCAGTGTACAGGGTGGGTTGGGACCCCTCCACTTT; CDR3: CASSVQGGLGPLHF
size: -; D: TRBD1; V: TRBV6-1; J: TRBJ1-5; DNA: TGTGCCAGCAGTGACGGGACAGGTGATCAGCCCCAGCATTTT; CDR3: CASSDGTGDQPQHF
size: -; D: -; V: TRBV27; J: TRBJ2-6; DNA: TGTGCCAGCAGTGAACAGGCTGGGGCCAACGTCCTGACTTTC; CDR3: CASSEQAGANVLTF
size: few; D: -; V: TRBV11-2; J: TRBJ1-1; DNA: TGTGCCAGCAGCTTAGGGCAGGGGCTAGGAGCTTTCTTT; CDR3: CASSLGQGLGAFF
size: -; D: TRBD1; V: TRBV11-2; J: TRBJ2-1; DNA: TGTGCCAGCAGCACAGGCAACTCCGGGACAGGGGGCTCTAGTGAGCAGTTCTTC; CDR3: CASSTGNSGTGGSSEQFF
size: -; D: -; V: TRBV9; J: TRBJ2-7; DNA: TGTGCCAGCAGCAGAGGCAACTCCTACGAGCAGTACTTC; CDR3: CASSRGNSYEQYF
size: -; D: TRBD1; V: TRBV6-1; J: TRBJ1-1; DNA: TGTGCCAGCAGTGAAGCGGATAATCAGGGGGGATACACTGAAGCTTTCTTT; CDR3: CASSEADNQGGYTEAFF
size: -; D: -; V: TRBV6-6; J: TRBJ2-2; DNA: TGTGCCAGCATCGTCACGGCGAACACCGGGGAGCTGTTTTTT; CDR3: CASIVTANTGELFF
size: -; D: TRBD1; V: TRBV2; J: TRBJ2-7; DNA: TGTGCCAGCACCCCGGGACAGGGTGGACGCGAGCAGTACTTC; CDR3: CASTPGQGGREQYF
size: -; D: TRBD1; V: TRBV7-2; J: TRBJ1-1; DNA: TGTGCCAGCAGCTCAACGACAGGGCCCGCTTTCTTT; CDR3: CASSSTTGPAFF
size: -; D: -; V: TRBV7-8; J: TRBJ1-5; DNA: TGTGCCAGCAGCCTCCTAGGGGCAGGTAGCAATCAGCCCCAGCATTTT; CDR3: CASSLLGAGSNQPQHF
size: -; D: TRBD1; V: TRBV9; J: TRBJ2-5; DNA: TGTGCCAGCAGCCCCGGGACAGGTGGTTGGGAGACCCAGTACTTC; CDR3: CASSPGTGGWETQYF
size: -; D: TRBD1; V: TRBV11-1; J: TRBJ2-5; DNA: TGTGCCAGCAGCATAACGGGACAGGGCAACCAAGAGACCCAGTACTTC; CDR3: CASSITGQGNQETQYF
size: -; D: TRBD1; V: TRBV5-1; J: TRBJ2-7; DNA: TGCGCCAGCAGCTTGAGGGGACAGGGTACAGGGCGTACCACCGAGCAGTACTTC; CDR3: CASSLRGQGTGRTTEQYF
size: few; D: -; V: TRBV6-4; J: TRBJ1-6; DNA: TGTGCCAGCAGTGACTCGAGTGGCGGGTCACCCCTCCACTTT; CDR3: CASSDSSGGSPLHF
size: -; D: -; V: TRBV19; J: TRBJ1-6; DNA: TGTGCCAGTAGTATCACAGCTTATGTTGATAATTCACCCCTCCACTTT; CDR3: CASSITAYVDNSPLHF
size: -; D: -; V: TRBV5-8; J: TRBJ1-1; DNA: TGTGCCAGCAGCTTGCAAGGAGCCGCTGAAGCTTTCTTT; CDR3: CASSLQGAAEAFF
size: once; D: TRBD2; V: TRBV4-1; J: TRBJ2-3; DNA: TGCGCCAGCAGACTAGCGGGGACAGATACGCAGTATTTT; CDR3: CASRLAGTDTQYF